This TCR beta chain was recovered during a study of blood T cells in healthy people across ages. Primers used in a second PCR of roughly 7 to 11 cycles were a sample-barcoded 5' primer and a J-beta primer mix. Each CDR3 protein gets one entry after TCRdb re-called the 5' RACE reads with MiXCR. The sample records about a million distinct CDR3 sequences, roughly 43% being singletons. This CDR3 has 14 amino acids. J lost 7 bases, V lost 5 bases, and 13 bases had no gene match. CDR1 and CDR2 from the germline V gene are DFQATT and SNEGSKA (reference sequence). This clonotype has only a few counts. Sample: blood. The V gene is TRBV20-1, the J gene TRBJ2-7, with TRBD1 matching over 8 bases. This sequence was found in a young man in good health. CDR3 in amino acids: CSAAGGRGQDEQYF. DNA for the CDR3: TGCAGTGCTGCTGGGGGCAGGGGGCAGGATGAGCAGTACTTC.